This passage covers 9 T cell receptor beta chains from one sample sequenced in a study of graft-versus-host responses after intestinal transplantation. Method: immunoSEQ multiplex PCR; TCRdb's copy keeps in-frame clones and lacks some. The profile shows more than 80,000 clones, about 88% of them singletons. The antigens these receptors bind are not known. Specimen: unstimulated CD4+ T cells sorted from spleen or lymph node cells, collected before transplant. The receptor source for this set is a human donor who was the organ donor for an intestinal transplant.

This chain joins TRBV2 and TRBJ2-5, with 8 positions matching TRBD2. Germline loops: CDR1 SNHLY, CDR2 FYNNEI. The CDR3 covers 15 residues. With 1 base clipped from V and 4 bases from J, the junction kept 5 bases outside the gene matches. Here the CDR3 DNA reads TGTGCCAGCAGTGAAGTGGCTAGCGGGCCAGAGACCCAGTACTTC. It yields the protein CASSEVASGPETQYF. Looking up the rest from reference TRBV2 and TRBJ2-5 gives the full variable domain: EPEVTQTPSHQVTQMGQEVILRCVPISNHLYFYWYRQILGQKVEFLVSFYNNEISEKSEIFDDQFSVERPDGSNFTLKIRSTKLEDSAMYFCASSEVASGPETQYFGPGTRLLVL.

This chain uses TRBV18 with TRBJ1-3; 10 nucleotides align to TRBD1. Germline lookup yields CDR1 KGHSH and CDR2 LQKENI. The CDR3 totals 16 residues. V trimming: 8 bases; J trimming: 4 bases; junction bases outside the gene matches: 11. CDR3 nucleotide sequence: TGTGCCAGCGCCACCTCGGGACAGGGGTCCGGAAACACCATATATTTT. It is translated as CASATSGQGSGNTIYF.

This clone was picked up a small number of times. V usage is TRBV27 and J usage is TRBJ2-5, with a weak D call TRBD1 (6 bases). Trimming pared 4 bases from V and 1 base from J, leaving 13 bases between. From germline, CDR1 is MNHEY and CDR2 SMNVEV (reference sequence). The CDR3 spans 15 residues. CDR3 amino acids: CASSSPMTGQETQYF. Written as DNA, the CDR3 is TGTGCCAGCAGTTCTCCCATGACAGGCCAAGAGACCCAGTACTTC.

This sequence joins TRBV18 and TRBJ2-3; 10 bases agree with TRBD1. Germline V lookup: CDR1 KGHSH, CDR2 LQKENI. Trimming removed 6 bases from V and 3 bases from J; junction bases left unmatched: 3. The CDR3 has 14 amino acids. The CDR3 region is CASSGGQGTDTQYF. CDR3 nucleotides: TGTGCCAGCTCTGGGGGACAGGGGACAGATACGCAGTATTTT.

The CDR3 is CASSVAGVIGELFF. The CDR3 DNA reads as TGTGCCAGCAGTGTTGCAGGGGTGATCGGGGAGCTGTTTTTT. The rearrangement links TRBV2 to TRBJ2-2; tentatively, D is TRBD1 (6 bases). Per the germline V gene, CDR1 is SNHLY and CDR2 is FYNNEI. Trimming removed 4 bases at V and 7 bases at J, with 13 bases between. This CDR3 region has 14 residues.

CDR3 residues: CASSLEVPGIGELFF. DNA of the CDR3: TGCGCCAGCAGCTTGGAGGTACCGGGAATCGGGGAGCTGTTTTTT. The J gene is TRBJ2-2, the V gene TRBV5-1, with a possible D match to TRBD2 (5 bases). CDR1 is SGHRS, CDR2 YFSETQ, per germline. This CDR3 is 15 amino acids long. The V and J ends lost 0 bases and 7 bases respectively, with 13 bases between them.

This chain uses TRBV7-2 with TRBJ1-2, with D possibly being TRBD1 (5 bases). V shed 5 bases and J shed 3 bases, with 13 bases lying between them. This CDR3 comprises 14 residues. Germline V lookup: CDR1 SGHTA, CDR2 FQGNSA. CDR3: CASSNRGGDYGYTF. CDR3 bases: TGTGCCAGCAGCAACCGCGGGGGGGACTATGGCTACACCTTC.

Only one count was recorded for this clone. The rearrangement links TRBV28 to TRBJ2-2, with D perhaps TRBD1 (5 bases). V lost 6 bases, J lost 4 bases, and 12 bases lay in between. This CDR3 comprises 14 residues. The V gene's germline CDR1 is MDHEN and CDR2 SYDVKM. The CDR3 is CASSPRRGTGELFF. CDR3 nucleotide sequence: TGTGCCAGCAGCCCCCGTAGGGGCACCGGGGAGCTGTTTTTT.

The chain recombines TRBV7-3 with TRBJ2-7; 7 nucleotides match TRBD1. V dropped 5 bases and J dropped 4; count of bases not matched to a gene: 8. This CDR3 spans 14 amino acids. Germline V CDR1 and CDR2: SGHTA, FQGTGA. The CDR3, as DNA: TGTGCCAGCAGCCCGCGACAGGGTCCGTACGAGCAGTACTTC. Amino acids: CASSPRQGPYEQYF.